This T cell receptor beta chain is from a study of cytotoxic CD8 clonotypes in ibrutinib-treated CLL. In the study overall: Overall, about 25 responses were partial and 2 complete; following median roughly six years, approximately 15 patients stayed remitted and about twelve progressed.

Deep sequencing aimed at 1 in 200,000 to 1 in 1 million T cells' resolution. Produced via immunoSEQ multiplex PCR; TCRdb's table is partial and in-frame only. The table has hundreds of thousands of clones, 70% seen once. The CDR3 is 10 amino acids. The germline V and J ends were trimmed by 3 bases and 8 bases, with 7 bases remaining between them. Germline CDR1 reads SQVTM; CDR2 reads ANQGSEA. This sample comprised PBMCs, obtained after 12 months of ibrutinib treatment. The rearrangement links TRBV29-1 to TRBJ1-1, with a weak D call TRBD1 (5 bases). The source of this sequence is a human donor with chronic lymphocytic leukemia. CDR3 region: CSVDRAEAFF. The CDR3 DNA is TGCAGCGTTGACAGGGCCGAAGCTTTCTTT.